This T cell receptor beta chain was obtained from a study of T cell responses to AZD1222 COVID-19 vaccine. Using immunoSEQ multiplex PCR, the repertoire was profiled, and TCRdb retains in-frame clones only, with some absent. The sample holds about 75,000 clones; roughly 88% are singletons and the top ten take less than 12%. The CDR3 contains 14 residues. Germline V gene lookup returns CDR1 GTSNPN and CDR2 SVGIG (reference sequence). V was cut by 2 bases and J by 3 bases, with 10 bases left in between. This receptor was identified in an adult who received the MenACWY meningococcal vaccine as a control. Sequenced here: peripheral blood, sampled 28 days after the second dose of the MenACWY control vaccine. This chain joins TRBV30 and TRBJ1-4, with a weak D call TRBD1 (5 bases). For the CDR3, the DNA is TGTGCCTGGAGTTTAAGAGGGGCTAATGAAAAACTGTTTTTT. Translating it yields CAWSLRGANEKLFF.